One and the same sample provided the 10 T cell receptor beta chains below, sequenced in a study of blood T cell repertoires in COVID-19. Assay: immunoSEQ multiplex PCR; the TCRdb copy retains only in-frame clones and omits some. The sample shows about 200,000 clones, over 70% of them seen only once. The sequenced sample was peripheral blood. These receptors all stem from a man aged 35 to 55 with acute or convalescent COVID-19.

This clone appeared a single time. The chain joins TRBV6-1 to TRBJ2-7, with 10 bases aligning to TRBD1. Germline CDR1 reads MNHNS; CDR2 reads SASEGT. V gave up 3 bases and J gave up 6 bases; unmatched junction bases: 8. The length of the CDR3 is 15 residues. The CDR3 loop reads CASSDGTGVRFEQYF. Here the CDR3 DNA reads TGTGCCAGCAGTGATGGGACAGGGGTAAGGTTCGAGCAGTACTTC.

The chain links TRBV2 to TRBJ1-2; D unresolved. Trimming shortened V by 1 base and J by 4 bases, and 7 bases separated the two germline ends. CDR1 SNHLY and CDR2 FYNNEI come from the germline V gene. The CDR3 length is 13 residues. The chain's CDR3 is CASSEESSYGYTF. The CDR3 DNA reads as TGTGCCAGCAGTGAAGAGAGTAGCTATGGCTACACCTTC.

The V gene is TRBV6-1, the J gene TRBJ2-7; D gene uncertain. The CDR3 runs to 14 residues. Per germline, CDR1 MNHNS and CDR2 SASEGT. Trimming stripped 2 bases from V and 0 bases from J, with 8 bases between. CDR3 sequence: CASSEIEFSYEQYF. The CDR3 DNA sequence: TGTGCCAGCAGTGAAATTGAGTTCTCCTACGAGCAGTACTTC.

The chain combines TRBV6-6 with TRBJ2-1; TRBD1 matches at 11 bases. The germline V gene encodes CDR1 MNHNY and CDR2 SVGAGI (reference sequence). After removal of 2 bases from V and 9 bases from J, the junction contained 6 bases not matched to a gene. The CDR3 loop spans 15 amino acids. The CDR3 loop is CASSYADRGRIEQFF. The CDR3 nucleotides read TGTGCCAGCAGTTACGCGGACAGGGGGCGGATTGAGCAGTTCTTC.

The CDR3 DNA follows: TGTGCCAGCACCTCGGGAGGGGTGGGGACTGAAGCTTTCTTT. Amino acid sequence: CASTSGGVGTEAFF. The chain joins TRBV3-1 (or the pseudogene TRBV3-2) to TRBJ1-1; perhaps TRBD1 as D (5 bases). The germline CDR1 and CDR2 sequences are LGHDT and YNNKEL (reference sequence). The CDR3 sequence is 14 residues long. Trimming took off 7 bases at V and 5 bases at J, with 17 bases between the two ends.

The chain couples TRBV3-1 (or the pseudogene TRBV3-2) to TRBJ1-5; D might be TRBD1 (5 bases). CDR1 is LGHDT and CDR2 is YNNKEL in the germline V gene (reference sequence). The CDR3 loop spans 11 amino acids. V lost 11 bases to trimming and J lost 2 bases, with 7 bases between them. CDR3 residues: CAAGGNQPQHF. CDR3 sequence (DNA): TGTGCCGCGGGGGGCAATCAGCCCCAGCATTTT.

The V and J genes are TRBV19 and TRBJ2-1; the match to TRBD1 covers 7 bases. The CDR3 contains 17 residues. Trimming cost V 2 bases and J 7 bases; bases outside gene matches: 14. Germline loops: CDR1 LNHDA, CDR2 SQIVND (reference sequence). The CDR3 here is CASSILIRQGRRNEQFF. The CDR3 coding sequence is TGTGCCAGTAGTATACTTATAAGACAGGGAAGAAGGAATGAGCAGTTCTTC.

The J gene is TRBJ2-1, the V gene TRBV12-5, with 9 bases lining up with TRBD1. This CDR3 spans 16 amino acids. Germline loops: CDR1 LGHNT, CDR2 FRNRAP. V lost 6 bases to trimming and J lost 0 bases; unmatched junction nucleotides: 6. The CDR3 spells CASGDGTGSSYNEQFF. The DNA of the CDR3 is TGTGCTAGTGGCGACGGGACAGGGAGCTCCTACAATGAGCAGTTCTTC.

The chain employs TRBV7-3 and TRBJ2-5, with 8 bases that match TRBD2. The CDR3 is 15 amino acids. The germline V gene has CDR1 SGHTA and CDR2 FQGTGA. The V segment lost 5 bases and the J segment 1 base; nucleotides outside the gene matches: 6. This chain's CDR3 is CASSLTGTSQETQYF. DNA of the CDR3: TGTGCCAGCAGCCTCACCGGGACTAGCCAAGAGACCCAGTACTTC.

This chain links TRBV6-4 with TRBJ2-7; the match to TRBD2 covers 13 bases. The CDR3 extends over 15 amino acids. Germline CDR1 MRHNA, CDR2 SNTAGT. J lost 2 bases, V lost 5 bases, and 3 bases had no gene match. CDR3 in amino acids: CASSRGLAGTYEQYF. The CDR3 nucleotides are TGTGCCAGCAGTCGGGGACTAGCGGGAACCTACGAGCAGTACTTC.